A selection of T cell receptor beta chains follows, all from one sample in a study of cytomegalovirus exposure and HLA in healthy donors. Assay used: immunoSEQ multiplex PCR; TCRdb lists only in-frame clones, some missing. The repertoire holds about 200,000 clones, with more than 65% as singletons. The sequenced sample was PBMCs. The receptors were gathered from a woman younger than 45 in good health and CMV-seropositive. CDR3s include the opening cysteine and the closing phenylalanine or tryptophan. Fields, in order: J gene, D gene, V gene, clone size, CDR3 protein, CDR3 DNA. The D gene is left open where the match is weak. Some rows mark clone size as missing; the rest say once, few, many or name a class of expanded clone.

>TRBJ2-1|TRBD2|TRBV7-8|.
CASSLGSGRVSEQFF
TGTGCCAGCAGCTTGGGGAGCGGGAGGGTCAGTGAGCAGTTCTTC
>TRBJ2-3|.|TRBV5-1|.
CASSSRLVAGSTDTQYF
TGCGCCAGCAGCTCCCGACTCGTGGCAGGGAGCACAGATACGCAGTATTTT
>TRBJ1-4|TRBD1|TRBV7-2|.
CASSGDSLKEKLFF
TGTGCCAGCAGCGGGGACAGTCTAAAGGAAAAACTGTTTTTT
>TRBJ2-7|.|TRBV5-5|.
CASSLAGARSSYEQYF
TGTGCCAGCAGCTTGGCAGGGGCCAGGAGCTCCTACGAGCAGTACTTC
>TRBJ2-2|TRBD1|TRBV5-4|.
CASSPSGTGWAGELFF
TGTGCCAGCAGCCCTTCGGGGACAGGGTGGGCCGGGGAGCTGTTTTTT
>TRBJ1-2|.|TRBV5-6|.
CASSFLRGYNYGYTF
TGTGCCAGCAGCTTTTTGCGGGGATACAACTATGGCTACACCTTC
>TRBJ1-5|.|TRBV9|many
CASSSGNNQPQHF
TGTGCCAGTAGTAGCGGGAACAATCAGCCCCAGCATTTT
>TRBJ1-1|.|TRBV15|.
CATSRDGGYKEIWTEAFF
TGTGCCACCAGCAGAGATGGGGGCTATAAGGAAATTTGGACTGAAGCTTTCTTT
>TRBJ2-4|.|TRBV27|.
CASSLLASPKNIQYF
TGTGCCAGCAGTTTATTAGCGTCACCGAAAAACATTCAGTACTTC
>TRBJ1-5|TRBD1|TRBV12-5|.
CASGPTGGNQPQHF
TGTGCTAGTGGCCCGACAGGGGGTAATCAGCCCCAGCATTTT
>TRBJ2-1|TRBD1|TRBV27|.
CASSSPEQGVDEQFF
TGTGCCAGCAGTTCCCCGGAACAGGGGGTGGATGAGCAGTTCTTC
>TRBJ2-5|.|TRBV5-1|.
CASSLDPVQETQYF
TGCGCCAGCAGCTTGGATCCAGTACAAGAGACCCAGTACTTC
>TRBJ1-1|TRBD1|TRBV4-1|.
CASSHPIRGTKNTEAFF
TGCGCCAGCAGCCATCCTATCAGGGGGACAAAGAACACTGAAGCTTTCTTT
>TRBJ2-7|.|TRBV20-1|few
CSASGSYEQYF
TGCAGTGCTAGCGGGTCCTACGAGCAGTACTTC
>TRBJ2-7|.|TRBV2|once
CASSSPLSSYEQYF
TGTGCCAGCAGTTCTCCCCTGAGCTCCTACGAGCAGTACTTC
>TRBJ2-7|TRBD1|TRBV28|few
CASSLTGQGTDEQYF
TGTGCCAGCAGCCTTACGGGACAGGGTACAGACGAGCAGTACTTC
>TRBJ1-1|.|TRBV27|few
CASSTQGSPNTEAFF
TGTGCCAGCAGTACACAGGGTTCCCCGAACACTGAAGCTTTCTTT
>TRBJ1-5|.|TRBV20-1|.
CSAREQGTQHF
TGCAGTGCTAGAGAGCAGGGAACCCAGCATTTT
>TRBJ2-7|TRBD1|TRBV5-4|.
CASSRGQGLEQYF
TGTGCCAGCAGCAGAGGACAGGGCCTCGAGCAGTACTTC
>TRBJ2-3|TRBD2|TRBV29-1|.
CSGRGGTDTQYF
TGCAGCGGGCGGGGGGGCACAGATACGCAGTATTTT
>TRBJ2-3|TRBD2|TRBV18|.
CASSRQREGTDTQYF
TGTGCCAGCTCACGTCAGCGGGAGGGGACAGATACGCAGTATTTT
>TRBJ2-1|.|TRBV29-1|.
CSALEFLLYNEQFF
TGCAGCGCTTTGGAGTTCCTATTATACAATGAGCAGTTCTTC
>TRBJ1-2|.|TRBV6-1|.
CASSEVSRGDGYTF
TGTGCCAGCAGTGAAGTGTCCAGGGGCGATGGCTACACCTTC
>TRBJ2-3|.|TRBV11-3|.
CASSLGGREADTQYF
TGTGCCAGCAGCTTAGGAGGCAGGGAGGCAGATACGCAGTATTTT
>TRBJ2-7|.|TRBV6-6|.
CASRRGNYEQYF
TGTGCCAGCCGACGGGGGAACTACGAGCAGTACTTC
>TRBJ1-1|.|TRBV28|.
CASFPYGGWTEAFF
TGTGCCAGTTTTCCTTACGGAGGGTGGACTGAAGCTTTCTTT